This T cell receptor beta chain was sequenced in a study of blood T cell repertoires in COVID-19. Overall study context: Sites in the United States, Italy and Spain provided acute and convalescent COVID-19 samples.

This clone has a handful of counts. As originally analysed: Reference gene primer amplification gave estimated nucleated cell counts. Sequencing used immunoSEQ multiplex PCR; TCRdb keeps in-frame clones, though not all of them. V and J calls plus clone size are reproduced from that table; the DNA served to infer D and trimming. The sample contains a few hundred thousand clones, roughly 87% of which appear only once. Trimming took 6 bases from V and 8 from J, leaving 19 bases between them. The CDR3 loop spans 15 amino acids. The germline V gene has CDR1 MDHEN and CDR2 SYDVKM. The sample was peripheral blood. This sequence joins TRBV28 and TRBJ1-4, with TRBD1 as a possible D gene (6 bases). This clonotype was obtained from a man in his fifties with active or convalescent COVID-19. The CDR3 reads CASRPLTGSGEKLFF. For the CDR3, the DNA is TGTGCCAGCAGACCCCTCACAGGGTCGGGCGAAAAACTGTTTTTT.